This TCR beta chain is drawn from a study of shared clonotypes between healthy human individuals. Study information: Aged between 18 and 49, the donors were a couple of women and a few men.

Assay: immunoSEQ multiplex PCR; the TCRdb copy retains only in-frame clones and omits some. Of some 200,000 clones in the sample, 80% to 95% were seen once. The CDR3 consists of 14 residues. The germline V and J ends were trimmed by 4 bases and 7 bases, with 15 bases remaining between them. Germline loops: CDR1 SGHRS, CDR2 YFSETQ. The specimen sequenced was naive CD4+ T cells sorted from blood. The sample's subset: CD45RA+ positively selected. The TCR sequence derives from a woman aged 30 to 39 in good health. V and J are TRBV5-1 and TRBJ1-5, with D hard to call. In DNA form, the CDR3 reads TGCGCCAGCAGCCCAACTTACCCTGCACAGCCCCAGCATTTT. Protein product: CASSPTYPAQPQHF.